This T cell receptor beta chain was observed in a study of neurological immune-mediated disorders. Overall study results and limits: Among 34 multiple sclerosis patients, phylogenetic grouping put the repertoires of 18 into a single related-CDR3 cluster, a possible signature.

Synthesis of cDNA used 5'RACE (with 10-nucleotide random UMIs). Over 160 million TCR-beta sequences from 15-18 subjects came out of each sequencing run. MiXCR, run by TCRdb on the 5' RACE reads, gives a single entry per CDR3 protein. The table has 31,000 or so distinct CDR3 sequences, roughly 1.6% seen once; the top ten hold roughly 8.7%. CDR3 size: 18 residues. Per the germline V gene, CDR1 is DFQATT and CDR2 is SNEGSKA (reference sequence). V was pared by 0 bases and J by 4 bases, with 15 bases of the junction left unmatched. Ten or more counts support this clonotype. Its antigen is unidentified. PBMCs stored at -80 C, numbering 2 million, were the origin of the unsorted libraries.

Sequencing was carried out using PBMCs. This clonotype originated in a woman aged 25-40 years with multiple sclerosis. This chain links TRBV20-1 with TRBJ2-5; 9 nucleotides align to TRBD2. The CDR3 sequence is CSARDPTGASGELETQYF. In nucleotides, the CDR3 is TGCAGTGCTAGAGATCCCACCGGGGCTAGCGGGGAACTAGAGACCCAGTACTTC.